One and the same sample provided the 29 T cell receptor beta chains below, sequenced in a study of shared clonotypes between healthy human individuals. Assay: immunoSEQ multiplex PCR; the TCRdb copy retains only in-frame clones and omits some. The repertoire has millions of clones, 85% to 95% of them found once; the top ten carry approximately 0.4%. Sequenced input: naive CD4+ T cells from PBMCs. Subset reported: CD45RA+ positively selected. The receptors were sampled from a man younger than 35 in good health. Some clones in this sample may be carry-over from other donors' samples.

The table lists this clone with a count of one. This CDR3 reads CASSLVRGTSLNTQYF. As DNA, the CDR3 is TGTGCCAGCAGCTTAGTTCGAGGGACTAGTCTGAATACGCAGTATTTT. The chain combines TRBV7-2 with TRBJ2-3; 8 bases line up with TRBD2. From germline, CDR1 is SGHTA and CDR2 FQGNSA. Germline trimming cut 1 base from V and 7 bases from J; bases unmatched to any gene: 10. The CDR3 consists of 16 residues.

About this clone: This sample includes further DNA sequences coding for the same CDR3. The J gene is TRBJ2-7, the V gene TRBV11-2, with D perhaps TRBD1 (5 bases). Trimming shortened V by 0 bases and J by 3 bases, and 9 bases separated the two germline ends. The CDR3 consists of 14 residues. Germline V lookup: CDR1 SGHAT, CDR2 FQNNGV. CDR3 sequence (DNA): TGTGCCAGCAGCTTAGATTGGACAAACTACGAGCAGTACTTC. Protein sequence: CASSLDWTNYEQYF.

Here the CDR3 DNA reads TGTGCCATCAGTGAGTCAGTGAACACTGAAGCTTTCTTT. Amino acid sequence: CAISESVNTEAFF. This sequence joins TRBV10-3 and TRBJ1-1; D ambiguous. This CDR3 contains 13 residues. Germline V gives CDR1 ENHRY, CDR2 SYGVKD. The V end was cut by 0 bases, the J end by 0 bases, with 2 bases between.

The V gene is TRBV7-9, the J gene TRBJ2-1, with TRBD1 matching over 9 bases. Germline V lookup: CDR1 SEHNR, CDR2 FQNEAQ (reference sequence). The CDR3 covers 17 residues. Trimming cost V 3 bases and J 1 base; bases outside gene matches: 7. CDR3 region: CASSFLRGTGSYNEQFF. For the CDR3, the DNA is TGTGCCAGCAGCTTCCTGAGAGGGACAGGGTCCTACAATGAGCAGTTCTTC.

This clone was found once. The V gene is TRBV27, the J gene TRBJ2-3; D is undetermined. Trimming removed 6 bases from V and 0 bases from J, with 13 bases in between. Germline CDR1 is MNHEY and CDR2 is SMNVEV (reference sequence). This CDR3 region has 15 residues. CDR3 residues: CASRYNDPSTDTQYF. CDR3 sequence (DNA): TGTGCCAGCAGATACAACGATCCGAGCACAGATACGCAGTATTTT.

The genes are TRBV25-1 and TRBJ2-5, with 9 bases lining up with TRBD1. Germline CDR1 is MGHDK and CDR2 is SYGVNS. The CDR3 runs to 15 residues. V lost 3 bases to trimming and J lost 2 bases; unmatched junction nucleotides: 4. The CDR3 nucleotides read TGTGCCAGCAGTGAGGACAGGGGACATCAAGAGACCCAGTACTTC. Amino acids: CASSEDRGHQETQYF.

The chain joins TRBV7-2 to TRBJ2-1; 10 bases fit TRBD2. V gave up 1 base and J gave up 3 bases; unmatched junction bases: 6. The CDR3 contains 17 residues. Germline-derived CDR1 and CDR2 are SGHTA and FQGNSA. In DNA, the CDR3 is TGTGCCAGCAGCTTAGTGGCTAGCGGGAGTAGCTACAATGAGCAGTTCTTC. Its translation: CASSLVASGSSYNEQFF.

The genes are TRBV19 and TRBJ2-3, with no clear D. V lost 6 bases and J lost 1, with 11 bases in between. The CDR3 loop spans 14 amino acids. Germline V gene sequence: CDR1 LNHDA, CDR2 SQIVND (reference sequence). The CDR3 is CASSRNRGTDTQYF. DNA for the CDR3: TGTGCCAGTAGCAGGAATAGGGGCACAGATACGCAGTATTTT. The whole variable domain, remainder taken from reference TRBV19 and TRBJ2-3, is DGGITQSPKYLFRKEGQNVTLSCEQNLNHDAMYWYRQDPGQGLRLIYYSQIVNDFQKGDIAEGYSVSREKKESFPLTVTSAQKNPTAFYLCASSRNRGTDTQYFGPGTRLTVL.

On this clone itself: Other DNA sequences from this sample encode an identical CDR3 as well. The V gene is TRBV9, the J gene TRBJ2-7; D possibly uses TRBD1 or TRBD2 (5 bases each). Looked up from germline, CDR1 is SGDLS and CDR2 is YYNGEE. With 1 base removed from V and 0 bases from J, the gap between germline ends came to 8 bases. This CDR3 spans 14 amino acids. The CDR3: CASSVRDLSYEQYF. The CDR3, as DNA: TGTGCCAGCAGCGTACGGGACCTCTCCTACGAGCAGTACTTC. Complete variable domain (other parts from reference TRBV9 and TRBJ2-7): DSGVTQTPKHLITATGQRVTLRCSPRSGDLSVYWYQQSLDQGLQFLIQYYNGEERAKGNILERFSAQQFPDLHSELNLSSLELGDSALYFCASSVRDLSYEQYFGPGTRLTVT.

The chain uses TRBV5-1 and TRBJ1-4; perhaps TRBD1 as D (5 bases). Looked up from germline, CDR1 is SGHRS and CDR2 is YFSETQ. V lost 2 bases and J 6 bases, leaving 8 bases between the germline ends. The CDR3 has 13 residues. The CDR3 coding sequence is TGCGCCAGCAGCTTCGGAGGGGATGAAAAACTGTTTTTT. Protein: CASSFGGDEKLFF.

The V call is TRBV11-1, the J call TRBJ2-3, with D maybe TRBD1 (5 bases). Germline CDR1 reads SGHAT; CDR2 reads FQDESV (reference sequence). V lost 4 bases and J lost 0, with 17 bases in between. The CDR3 covers 17 residues. The CDR3 DNA reads TGTGCCAGCAGCTCCTACCGAGACAGTCATAGCACAGATACGCAGTATTTT. This gives the protein CASSSYRDSHSTDTQYF.

The V and J genes are TRBV27 and TRBJ1-5, with TRBD1 matching over 7 bases. Germline CDR1 MNHEY, CDR2 SMNVEV (reference sequence). The length of the CDR3 is 17 residues. The trim removed 5 bases at V and 2 bases at J, leaving 12 bases unmatched. The CDR3 is CASSPRQGRRGNQPQHF. CDR3 sequence (DNA): TGTGCCAGCAGTCCTCGACAGGGAAGGAGGGGCAATCAGCCCCAGCATTTT.

V and J are TRBV2 and TRBJ2-7; D ambiguous. This CDR3 has 11 residues. V was shortened by 6 bases and J by 7 bases, with 10 bases between the two germline ends. Germline V gene sequence: CDR1 SNHLY, CDR2 FYNNEI. The CDR3 nucleotides read TGTGCCAGCAGCGACGAAGGGGAGCAGTACTTC. This gives the protein CASSDEGEQYF. Combining the CDR3 with reference TRBV2 and TRBJ2-7 gives the whole variable domain EPEVTQTPSHQVTQMGQEVILRCVPISNHLYFYWYRQILGQKVEFLVSFYNNEISEKSEIFDDQFSVERPDGSNFTLKIRSTKLEDSAMYFCASSDEGEQYFGPGTRLTVT.

This rearrangement joins TRBV9 to TRBJ1-5, with no clear D. V lost 1 base and J lost 6, with 14 bases in between. Per germline, CDR1 SGDLS and CDR2 YYNGEE. This CDR3 region has 15 residues. CDR3 DNA sequence: TGTGCCAGCAGCGTAAGCGGTCGCAGCGGTCAGCCCCAGCATTTT. Translating it yields CASSVSGRSGQPQHF.

This rearrangement joins TRBV9 to TRBJ2-2; D gene unclear. Trimming stripped 0 bases from V and 1 base from J, with 13 bases between. This CDR3 comprises 17 residues. The V gene's germline CDR1 is SGDLS and CDR2 YYNGEE. The CDR3 DNA reads as TGTGCCAGCAGCGTAGTCACCAACCCGAAGAACACCGGGGAGCTGTTTTTT. Encoded protein: CASSVVTNPKNTGELFF.

This chain uses TRBV27 with TRBJ2-1; D tentatively reads TRBD1 or TRBD2 (5 bases each). The V end was cut by 7 bases, the J end by 9 bases, with 16 bases between. The CDR3 has 13 residues. Germline CDR1 reads MNHEY; CDR2 reads SMNVEV (reference sequence). This CDR3 reads CASTVYAGGEQFF. Written as DNA, the CDR3 is TGTGCCAGCACAGTTTATGCTGGGGGTGAGCAGTTCTTC.

The chain links TRBV15 to TRBJ1-2; possible D gene TRBD1, 5 bases. Looked up from germline, CDR1 is LNHNV and CDR2 is YYDKDF (reference sequence). CDR3 length: 15 amino acids. With 8 bases removed from V and 2 bases from J, the gap between germline ends came to 18 bases. CDR3 coding DNA: TGTGCCACCGCGGGGCGGGCGCGGGGCAACTATGGCTACACCTTC. Translating gives CATAGRARGNYGYTF.

The gene calls are TRBV5-4 and TRBJ2-3, with TRBD2 identical over 7 bases. The V gene end was trimmed by 1 base and the J gene end by 1 base; junction bases not matched to a gene: 3. Germline lookup yields CDR1 SGHNT and CDR2 YYREEE (reference sequence). There are 15 residues in the CDR3. CDR3 bases: TGTGCCAGCAGCTTGAAGCGGGACCGCACAGATACGCAGTATTTT. Its protein product is CASSLKRDRTDTQYF.

A single count supports this clone. V is TRBV5-1 and J is TRBJ2-7, with 10 bases identical to TRBD1. V lost 3 bases to trimming and J lost 6 bases; unmatched junction nucleotides: 3. The CDR3 runs 13 residues. CDR1 and CDR2 from the germline V gene are SGHRS and YFSETQ. The CDR3 sequence is CASSWDRGLEQYF. CDR3 DNA: TGCGCCAGCAGCTGGGACAGGGGTCTCGAGCAGTACTTC.

V and J are TRBV25-1 and TRBJ2-4; 7 nucleotides agree with TRBD2. Looked up from germline, CDR1 is MGHDK and CDR2 is SYGVNS. This CDR3 comprises 13 residues. The trim removed 4 bases at V and 7 bases at J, leaving 4 bases unmatched. The CDR3 DNA reads TGTGCCAGCAGTGCGCCGGGGGGTAACATTCAGTACTTC. It specifies CASSAPGGNIQYF.

The chain links TRBV15 to TRBJ1-4, with D perhaps matching TRBD1 (6 bases). V was trimmed by 2 bases and J by 7 bases, leaving 20 bases between them. CDR3 length: 17 amino acids. From germline, CDR1 is LNHNV and CDR2 YYDKDF (reference sequence). The CDR3 nucleotides read TGTGCCACCAGCAGAATTAGACAGGCTATCCCGAGTGAAAAACTGTTTTTT. Translation gives CATSRIRQAIPSEKLFF.

The V call is TRBV28, the J call TRBJ2-1, with TRBD2 matching over 8 bases. Losses at the gene ends were 5 bases for V and 4 bases for J; bases not matched to a gene: 10. The CDR3 has 16 amino acids. Germline-derived CDR1 and CDR2 are MDHEN and SYDVKM. CDR3 sequence reads: CASSPGGSGRYNEQFF. The CDR3 DNA follows: TGTGCCAGCAGTCCCGGAGGCAGCGGGAGATACAATGAGCAGTTCTTC.

The chain employs TRBV4-2 and TRBJ2-2; no firm D call. Germline assignment: CDR1 LGHNA and CDR2 YNFKEQ. The CDR3 length is 17 residues. Trimming shortened V by 0 bases and J by 1 base, and 12 bases separated the two germline ends. Here the CDR3 DNA reads TGTGCCAGCAGCCAAGATTCAGGATTCCAGAACACCGGGGAGCTGTTTTTT. Translated: CASSQDSGFQNTGELFF.

The sample holds one count of this clone. The V call is TRBV15, the J call TRBJ2-2; perhaps TRBD2 as D (5 bases). Germline lookup yields CDR1 LNHNV and CDR2 YYDKDF (reference sequence). There are 16 residues in the CDR3. V was trimmed by 2 bases and J by 7 bases, leaving 17 bases between them. CDR3 bases: TGTGCCACCAGCAGACCCCCGAGAACTAGGGACGGGGAGCTGTTTTTT. Translation gives CATSRPPRTRDGELFF.

The chain combines TRBV5-1 with TRBJ2-3; TRBD1 matches 9 bases. The CDR3 totals 15 residues. V trimming: 3 bases; J trimming: 4 bases; junction bases outside the gene matches: 6. Germline V CDR1 and CDR2: SGHRS, YFSETQ. The CDR3 DNA reads TGCGCCAGCAGCTCAGCCGGGACAGGGCCAGATACGCAGTATTTT. Translating gives CASSSAGTGPDTQYF. Full variable domain (rest looked up from reference TRBV5-1 and TRBJ2-3): KAGVTQTPRYLIKTRGQQVTLSCSPISGHRSVSWYQQTPGQGLQFLFEYFSETQRNKGNFPGRFSGRQFSNSRSEMNVSTLELGDSALYLCASSSAGTGPDTQYFGPGTRLTVL.

V usage is TRBV21-1 and J usage is TRBJ1-2. TRBV21-1 is flagged as a pseudogene. The CDR3 consists of 14 residues. The CDR3 sequence is CASSTRGTNYGYTF. The DNA for the CDR3 is TGTGCCAGCAGCACACGGGGTACAAATTATGGCTACACCTTC.

The V call is TRBV6-6, the J call TRBJ2-7, with TRBD1 as a possible D gene (5 bases). CDR1 and CDR2 from the germline V gene are MNHNY and SVGAGI (reference sequence). CDR3 size: 15 residues. The germline V and J ends were trimmed by 0 bases and 0 bases, with 9 bases remaining between them. The DNA of the CDR3 is TGTGCCAGCAGTTACTCAGACAGCCCCTCCTACGAGCAGTACTTC. This translates into CASSYSDSPSYEQYF.

The genes are TRBV14 and TRBJ2-3, with 8 bases that match TRBD2. This CDR3 is 15 amino acids long. J was trimmed by 1 base and V by 1 base; bases with no gene match: 1. In germline, CDR1 is SGHDN, CDR2 FVKESK. CDR3 nucleotide sequence: TGTGCCAGCAGCCAAGCGCGGGAGGGCACAGATACGCAGTATTTT. As protein: CASSQAREGTDTQYF.

This clone has just a few counts. CDR3 region: CASSQGQSNQPQHF. In DNA form, the CDR3 reads TGTGCCAGCAGCCAAGGACAGTCCAATCAGCCCCAGCATTTT. V is TRBV4-2 and J is TRBJ1-5; a weak D match, TRBD1 (5 bases). The length of the CDR3 is 14 residues. CDR1 is LGHNA and CDR2 is YNFKEQ in the germline V gene. V lost 1 base, J lost 3 bases, and 7 bases lay in between.